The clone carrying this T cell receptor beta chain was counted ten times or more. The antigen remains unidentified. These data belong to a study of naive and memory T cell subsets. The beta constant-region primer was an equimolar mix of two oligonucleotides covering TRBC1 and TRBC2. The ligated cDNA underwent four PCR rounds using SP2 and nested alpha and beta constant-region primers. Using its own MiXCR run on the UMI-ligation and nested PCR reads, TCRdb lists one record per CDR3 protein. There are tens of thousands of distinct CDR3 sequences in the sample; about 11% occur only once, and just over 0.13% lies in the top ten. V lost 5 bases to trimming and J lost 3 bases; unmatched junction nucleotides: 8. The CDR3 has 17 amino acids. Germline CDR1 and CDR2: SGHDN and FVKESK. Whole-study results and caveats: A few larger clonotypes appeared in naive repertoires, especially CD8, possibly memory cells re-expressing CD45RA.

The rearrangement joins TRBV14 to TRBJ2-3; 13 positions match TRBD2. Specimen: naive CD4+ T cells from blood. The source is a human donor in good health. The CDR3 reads CASSYPTTSGGTDTQYF. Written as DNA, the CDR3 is TGTGCCAGCAGCTATCCCACGACTAGCGGGGGGACAGATACGCAGTATTTT.